This T cell receptor (beta chain) stems from a study of T-cell memory formation after mild COVID-19. Turning to the study itself: Clusters were largely donor specific. Study findings and constraints: Later expanders leaned CD4+, whereas day 15 to 85 contracting clones were balanced CD4/CD8. The study found contracting CD4+ clones mainly in CM and EM and contracting CD8+ clones in EMRA.

TCRdb ran MiXCR on the 5' RACE reads and lists one entry per CDR3 protein. Here the sample spans about 470,000 distinct CDR3 sequences, 25% being singletons. This clonotype was picked up a small number of times. Its cognate antigen is unknown. Material: PBMCs or a T cell subset sorted from them (not recorded which). The TCR comes from an adult woman who had mild COVID-19 (a few samples of this study predate the infection). Cell type and time point are not known.

CDR3 region: CASSLGAGMADTQYF. The CDR3 DNA follows: TGTGCCAGCAGCTTAGGGGCGGGGATGGCAGATACGCAGTATTTT. This chain links TRBV7-9 with TRBJ2-3; TRBD2 is a possible D gene (6 bases). Trimming stripped 1 base from V and 4 bases from J, with 12 bases between. The CDR3 spans 15 residues. Germline CDR1 is SEHNR and CDR2 is FQNEAQ (reference sequence).